These 28 T cell receptor beta chains were all obtained from the same sample, sequenced in a study of synovial regulatory T cells in juvenile arthritis (dated by TCRdb to 2014 to 2015). Library generation was performed with the immunoSEQ multiplex PCR assay. The source is immuneACCESS, and TCRdb retained only in-frame sequences with V and J called. Part of the clones is not carried over; for the studies checked, unresolved V genes explain less than half of this, and the remainder is unexplained. For this sample, the table gives 7,500 to 10,000 clones. In total, the top ten clones hold less than 0.45% of the sample. The sample was Treg cells from blood. The sample's cell subset or site label is to be understood as: remaining (HLA-DR-negative) circulating blood Treg cells. These receptors all come from a donor younger than 35 with juvenile idiopathic arthritis.

This chain connects TRBV5-4 to TRBJ2-7; TCRdb's D call, TRBD2, is unchecked because there is no DNA. The CDR3 is 19 amino acids. Nucleotide data are not available. Germline V gene data show CDR1 as SGHNT and CDR2 as YYREEE (reference sequence). CDR3 loop: CASSLGPQFGGRRTYEQYF. Filled out from reference TRBV5-4 and TRBJ2-7, the complete variable domain reads ETGVTQSPTHLIKTRGQQVTLRCSSQSGHNTVSWYQQALGQGPQFIFQYYREEENGRGNFPPRFSGLQFPNYSSELNVNALELDDSALYLCASSLGPQFGGRRTYEQYFGPGTRLTVT.

This chain uses TRBV11-3 with TRBJ2-1; the D gene TCRdb calls, TRBD1, cannot be checked with no DNA. The CDR3 runs 14 residues. A DNA sequence was not provided. Germline-derived CDR1 and CDR2 are SGHNT and YENEEA. This chain's CDR3 is CASSLQGPYNEQFF.

This rearrangement joins TRBV19 to TRBJ2-3; the D call of TRBD1 rests on TCRdb alone, since no DNA is present to check it. The CDR3 runs 15 residues. Only the protein is available. Germline V gives CDR1 LNHDA, CDR2 SQIVND (reference sequence). CDR3 sequence reads: CASSPLDRSTDTQYF.

The chain combines TRBV18 with TRBJ2-4; with no DNA, the TCRdb D assignment of TRBD1 cannot be verified. CDR1 and CDR2 (germline): KGHSH, LQKENI. This CDR3 is built from 13 residues. DNA was not recorded. This chain's CDR3 is CASSLGQANIQYF.

This chain uses TRBV20-1 with TRBJ2-3. CDR1 is DFQATT, CDR2 SNEGSKA, per germline (reference sequence). This CDR3 is 7 amino acids long. Only the protein sequence is given. CDR3 protein: CSTLQYF.

The chain is built from TRBV7-9 and TRBJ1-5; the D call of TRBD1 rests on TCRdb alone, since no DNA is present to check it. Germline CDR1 and CDR2: SEHNR and FQNEAQ (reference sequence). This CDR3 has 14 residues. DNA is not on record. CDR3 sequence: CASSLGQGNQPQHF.

The genes are TRBV5-1 and TRBJ1-1; the TRBD1 assignment by TCRdb is unverifiable without DNA. The CDR3 contains 14 residues. There is no recorded DNA. Germline CDR1 SGHRS, CDR2 YFSETQ. The CDR3 reads CASSLEAGGSEAFF.

CDR3 protein: CASSYSGPLYTF. This sequence joins TRBV6-6 and TRBJ1-2. This CDR3 comprises 12 residues. The record lacks a DNA sequence. Germline V gene data show CDR1 as MNHNY and CDR2 as SVGAGI (reference sequence).

This chain joins TRBV7-6 and TRBJ1-6; the TRBD1 assignment by TCRdb is unverifiable without DNA. Germline loops: CDR1 SGHVS, CDR2 FNYEAQ. There are 15 residues in the CDR3. No DNA was logged. CDR3 in amino acids: CASSLEDSFGSPLHF. Full variable domain (outside the CDR3, taken from reference TRBV7-6 and TRBJ1-6): GAGVSQSPRYKVTKRGQDVALRCDPISGHVSLYWYRQALGQGPEFLTYFNYEAQQDKSGLPNDRFSAERPEGSISTLTIQRTEQRDSAMYRCASSLEDSFGSPLHFGNGTRLTVT.

This CDR3 reads CASSPGTSGSYEQYF. The gene calls are TRBV7-9 and TRBJ2-7; TCRdb designates TRBD2, a call that cannot be tested without DNA. The CDR3 is 15 residues long. The DNA is not on file. Germline V lookup: CDR1 SEHNR, CDR2 FQNEAQ (reference sequence). The variable domain in full, completed from reference TRBV7-9 and TRBJ2-7, reads DTGVSQNPRHKITKRGQNVTFRCDPISEHNRLYWYRQTLGQGPEFLTYFQNEAQLEKSRLLSDRFSAERPKGSFSTLEIQRTEQGDSAMYLCASSPGTSGSYEQYFGPGTRLTVT.

V gene TRBV5-6 combines with J gene TRBJ2-3; TCRdb picks TRBD2, but there is no DNA to check that call. This CDR3 is built from 16 residues. The DNA sequence is not available. Per germline, CDR1 SGHDT and CDR2 YYEEEE. The CDR3 here is CASSLGPAGGTDTQYF.

CDR3 sequence: CASSRRGYTF. The chain combines TRBV7-9 with TRBJ1-2. Germline CDR1 is SEHNR and CDR2 is FQNEAQ (reference sequence). This CDR3 contains 10 residues. No DNA accompanies this entry. Using reference TRBV7-9 and TRBJ1-2 for the parts outside the CDR3, the full variable domain is DTGVSQNPRHKITKRGQNVTFRCDPISEHNRLYWYRQTLGQGPEFLTYFQNEAQLEKSRLLSDRFSAERPKGSFSTLEIQRTEQGDSAMYLCASSRRGYTFGSGTRLTVV.

The J gene is TRBJ2-7, the V gene TRBV2; checking the TCRdb D call of TRBD1 is not possible without DNA. CDR3 length equals 13 residues. The entry carries no DNA sequence. Germline V gene data show CDR1 as SNHLY and CDR2 as FYNNEI. The CDR3 loop reads CASRAQGTYEQYF.

This chain joins TRBV7-8 and TRBJ2-2; TCRdb lists TRBD2, though no DNA is available to test this call. The CDR3 is 15 amino acids. The nucleotide record is missing. From germline, CDR1 is SGHVS and CDR2 FQNEAQ. This CDR3 reads CASSRLAGRTGELFF.

This chain uses TRBV19 with TRBJ1-2; absent DNA, TCRdb's TRBD1 call cannot be checked. Germline CDR1 is LNHDA and CDR2 is SQIVND (reference sequence). The CDR3 totals 15 residues. No DNA was logged. This chain's CDR3 is CASRRTGTHVVGYTF. The full variable domain, completed using reference TRBV19 and TRBJ1-2, is DGGITQSPKYLFRKEGQNVTLSCEQNLNHDAMYWYRQDPGQGLRLIYYSQIVNDFQKGDIAEGYSVSREKKESFPLTVTSAQKNPTAFYLCASRRTGTHVVGYTFGSGTRLTVV.

The chain couples TRBV7-2 to TRBJ2-3; the TCRdb call, TRBD2, lacks DNA for checking. The germline V gene has CDR1 SGHTA and CDR2 FQGNSA. The CDR3 length is 15 residues. No DNA is recorded. CDR3 region: CASRSSGRGADTQYF.

The rearrangement links TRBV10-1 to TRBJ2-2; checking the TCRdb D call of TRBD1 is not possible without DNA. The germline V gene has CDR1 WNHNN and CDR2 SYGVQD (reference sequence). This CDR3 region has 14 residues. No DNA appears here. CDR3 amino acids: CASSESNRDGELFF.

The chain carries TRBV5-1 and TRBJ2-1. This CDR3 is 13 amino acids long. The nucleotide record is missing. CDR1 and CDR2 (germline): SGHRS, YFSETQ. CDR3 amino acids: CASSRGGDNEQFF.

The gene calls are TRBV20-1 and TRBJ2-1; absent DNA, TCRdb's TRBD1 call cannot be checked. The CDR3 covers 11 residues. No DNA sequence was recorded. Germline V gene sequence: CDR1 DFQATT, CDR2 SNEGSKA (reference sequence). CDR3 protein: CSALGQGASFF.

The chain employs TRBV9 and TRBJ2-3; TCRdb proposes TRBD2, but this gene call is untestable without DNA. The CDR3 has 16 residues. The DNA sequence is not available. Germline values: CDR1 SGDLS, CDR2 YYNGEE. The chain's CDR3 is CASSPHTSGRHGTQYF.

The gene calls are TRBV4-1 and TRBJ1-3; the TCRdb call, TRBD1, lacks DNA for checking. From germline, CDR1 is MGHRA and CDR2 YSYEKL. The CDR3 runs 16 residues. Nucleotide data are not available. This CDR3 reads CASSPMDRATGNTIYF.

CDR3: CASSLQGYTF. The V gene is TRBV7-2, the J gene TRBJ1-2; TCRdb indicates TRBD1, and absent DNA this call remains unverified. CDR1 is SGHTA, CDR2 FQGNSA, per germline. CDR3 length: 10 amino acids. No DNA is listed.

The chain has TRBV19 and TRBJ2-4; absent DNA, TCRdb's TRBD1 call cannot be checked. Looked up from germline, CDR1 is LNHDA and CDR2 is SQIVND (reference sequence). The length of the CDR3 is 15 residues. The DNA is not on file. CDR3 amino acids: CASSINTVTKNIQYF.

The CDR3 is CAISRGRDYGYTF. The V and J genes are TRBV10-3 and TRBJ1-2. CDR3 length equals 13 residues. The coding DNA is unavailable. The V gene's germline CDR1 is ENHRY and CDR2 SYGVKD.

CDR3 sequence reads: CASSLSPVQPYEQYF. The V gene is TRBV5-6, the J gene TRBJ2-7; with no DNA, the TCRdb D assignment of TRBD1 cannot be verified. The CDR3 covers 15 residues. No DNA was logged. Looked up from germline, CDR1 is SGHDT and CDR2 is YYEEEE. Using reference TRBV5-6 and TRBJ2-7 for the parts outside the CDR3, the full variable domain is DAGVTQSPTHLIKTRGQQVTLRCSPKSGHDTVSWYQQALGQGPQFIFQYYEEEERQRGNFPDRFSGHQFPNYSSELNVNALLLGDSALYLCASSLSPVQPYEQYFGPGTRLTVT.

The gene calls are TRBV11-2 and TRBJ1-2. The CDR3 runs to 19 residues. No DNA accompanies this entry. Germline assignment: CDR1 SGHAT and CDR2 FQNNGV. The chain's CDR3 is CASSLGLRGRVDSNYGYTF.

The V call is TRBV9, the J call TRBJ1-3; with no DNA, the TCRdb D assignment of TRBD1 cannot be verified. This CDR3 contains 14 residues. No DNA was logged. Germline CDR1 is SGDLS and CDR2 is YYNGEE. Here the CDR3 reads CASSLTGTGNTIYF.

The chain uses TRBV10-3 and TRBJ1-1; with no DNA, the TCRdb D assignment of TRBD1 cannot be verified. CDR1 is ENHRY and CDR2 is SYGVKD in the germline V gene. The CDR3 has 12 residues. DNA was not recorded. This chain's CDR3 is CAAGQGATEAFF.